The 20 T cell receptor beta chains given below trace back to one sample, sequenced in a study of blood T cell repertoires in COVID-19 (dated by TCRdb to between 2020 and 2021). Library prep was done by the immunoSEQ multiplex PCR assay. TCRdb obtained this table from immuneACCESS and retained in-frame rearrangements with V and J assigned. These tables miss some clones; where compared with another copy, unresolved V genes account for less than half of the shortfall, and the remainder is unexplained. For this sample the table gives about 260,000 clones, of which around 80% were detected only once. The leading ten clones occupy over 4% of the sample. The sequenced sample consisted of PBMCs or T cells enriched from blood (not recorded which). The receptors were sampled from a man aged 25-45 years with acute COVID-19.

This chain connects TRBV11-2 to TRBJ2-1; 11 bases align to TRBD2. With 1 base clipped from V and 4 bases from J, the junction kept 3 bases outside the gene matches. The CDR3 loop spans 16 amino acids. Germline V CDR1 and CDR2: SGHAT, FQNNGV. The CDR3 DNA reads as TGTGCCAGCAGCTTAGGTTTAGCGGGAGGGTACAATGAGCAGTTCTTC. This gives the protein CASSLGLAGGYNEQFF.

The CDR3 coding sequence is TGTGCCAGCAGCTTATTTAGGACAGGGTTGCATGGCTACACCTTC. This sequence encodes CASSLFRTGLHGYTF. V and J are TRBV7-2 and TRBJ1-2; 8 nucleotides agree with TRBD1. Germline-derived CDR1 and CDR2 are SGHTA and FQGNSA. The CDR3 is 15 amino acids. Germline trimming cut 2 bases from V and 6 bases from J; bases unmatched to any gene: 8.

The CDR3 is CAAGRTTNEKLFF. Here the CDR3 DNA reads TGTGCCGCCGGTCGAACAACTAATGAAAAACTGTTTTTT. The rearrangement uses TRBV6-5 and TRBJ1-4, with D uncertain. Per germline, CDR1 MNHEY and CDR2 SVGAGI. Trimming removed 11 bases at V and 0 bases at J, with 10 bases between. The CDR3 has 13 amino acids.

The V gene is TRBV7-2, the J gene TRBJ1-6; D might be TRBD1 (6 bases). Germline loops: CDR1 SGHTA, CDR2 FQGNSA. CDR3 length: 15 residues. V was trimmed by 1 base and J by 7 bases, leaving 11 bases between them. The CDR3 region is CASSLDRGTNSPLHF. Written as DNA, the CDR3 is TGTGCCAGCAGCTTAGATAGGGGGACAAATTCACCCCTCCACTTT.

Written as DNA, the CDR3 is TGCGCCAGCAGCCAAGCCCCCGGGACTACCTTAGGTGGGGAGCTGTTTTTT. It yields the protein CASSQAPGTTLGGELFF. This chain connects TRBV4-3 to TRBJ2-2; 7 nucleotides match TRBD2. Germline CDR1 and CDR2: LGHNA and YSLEER. CDR3 length: 17 residues. V lost 1 base to trimming and J lost 8 bases; unmatched junction nucleotides: 13.

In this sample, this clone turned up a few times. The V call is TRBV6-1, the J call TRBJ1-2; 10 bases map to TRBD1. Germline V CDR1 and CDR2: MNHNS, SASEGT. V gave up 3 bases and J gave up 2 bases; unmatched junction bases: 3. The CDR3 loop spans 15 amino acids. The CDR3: CASSDRGQGNYGYTF. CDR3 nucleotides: TGTGCCAGCAGTGACCGGGGACAGGGGAACTATGGCTACACCTTC.

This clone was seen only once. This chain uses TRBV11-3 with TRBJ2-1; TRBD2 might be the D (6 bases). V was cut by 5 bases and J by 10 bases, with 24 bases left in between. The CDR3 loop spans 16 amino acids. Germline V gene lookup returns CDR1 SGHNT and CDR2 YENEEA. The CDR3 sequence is CASSAVGGTGGKEQFF. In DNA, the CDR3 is TGTGCCAGCAGCGCCGTGGGGGGAACTGGTGGTAAGGAGCAGTTCTTC.

CDR3: CASSQGGATYTGELFF. The CDR3 coding sequence is TGTGCCAGCAGCCAAGGAGGGGCGACCTACACCGGGGAGCTGTTTTTT. This chain uses TRBV7-7 with TRBJ2-2, with D perhaps TRBD2 (6 bases). Trimming stripped 5 bases from V and 3 bases from J, with 16 bases between. The V gene's germline CDR1 is SSHAT and CDR2 FNYEAQ (reference sequence). There are 16 residues in the CDR3.

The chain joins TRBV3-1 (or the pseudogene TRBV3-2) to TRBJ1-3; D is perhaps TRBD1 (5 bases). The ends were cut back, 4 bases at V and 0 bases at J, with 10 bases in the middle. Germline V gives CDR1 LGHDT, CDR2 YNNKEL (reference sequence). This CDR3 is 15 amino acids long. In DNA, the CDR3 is TGTGCCAGCAGCCGTACAGGTCCCTCTGGAAACACCATATATTTT. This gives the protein CASSRTGPSGNTIYF.

The DNA for the CDR3 is TGTGCCAGCAGTACTCCCCTGATAGCCAAAAACATTCAGTACTTC. Protein sequence: CASSTPLIAKNIQYF. The chain employs TRBV2 and TRBJ2-4; D not certain. The V end was cut by 5 bases, the J end by 0 bases, with 11 bases between. Germline assignment: CDR1 SNHLY and CDR2 FYNNEI. The CDR3 consists of 15 residues.

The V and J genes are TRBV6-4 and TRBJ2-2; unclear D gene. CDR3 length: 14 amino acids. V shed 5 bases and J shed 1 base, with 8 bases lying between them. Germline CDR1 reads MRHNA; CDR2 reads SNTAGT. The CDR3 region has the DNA TGTGCCAGCAGTTGGCAACAGAACACCGGGGAGCTGTTTTTT. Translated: CASSWQQNTGELFF.

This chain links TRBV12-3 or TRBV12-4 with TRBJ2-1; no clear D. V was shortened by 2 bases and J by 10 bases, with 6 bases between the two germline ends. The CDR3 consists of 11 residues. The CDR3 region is CASSLTREQFF. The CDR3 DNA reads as TGTGCCAGCAGTTTAACGCGGGAGCAGTTCTTC.

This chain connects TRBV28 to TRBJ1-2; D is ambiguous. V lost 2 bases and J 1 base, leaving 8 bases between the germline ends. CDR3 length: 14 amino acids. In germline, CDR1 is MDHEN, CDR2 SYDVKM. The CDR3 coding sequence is TGTGCCAGCAGTTTAGAACAGCTTAACTATGGCTACACCTTC. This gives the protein CASSLEQLNYGYTF.

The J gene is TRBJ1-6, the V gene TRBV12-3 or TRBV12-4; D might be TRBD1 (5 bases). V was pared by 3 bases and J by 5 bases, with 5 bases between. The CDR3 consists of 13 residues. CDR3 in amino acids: CASSFRDNSPLHF. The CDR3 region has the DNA TGTGCCAGCAGTTTCAGGGATAATTCACCCCTCCACTTT.

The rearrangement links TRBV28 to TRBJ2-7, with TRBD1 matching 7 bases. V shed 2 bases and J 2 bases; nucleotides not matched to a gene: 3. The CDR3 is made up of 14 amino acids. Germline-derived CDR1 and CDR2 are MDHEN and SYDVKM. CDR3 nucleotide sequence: TGTGCCAGCAGTTTACATCAGGGGGCCTACGAGCAGTACGTC. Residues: CASSLHQGAYEQYV.

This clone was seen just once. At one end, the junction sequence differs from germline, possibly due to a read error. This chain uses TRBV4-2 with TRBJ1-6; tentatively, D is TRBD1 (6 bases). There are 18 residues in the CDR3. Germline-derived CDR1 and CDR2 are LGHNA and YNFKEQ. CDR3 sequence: CASSQQSDRISSNSPLHF. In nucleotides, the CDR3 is TGTGCCAGCAGCCAACAATCGGACAGAATATCCTCTAATTCACCCCTCCACTTT.

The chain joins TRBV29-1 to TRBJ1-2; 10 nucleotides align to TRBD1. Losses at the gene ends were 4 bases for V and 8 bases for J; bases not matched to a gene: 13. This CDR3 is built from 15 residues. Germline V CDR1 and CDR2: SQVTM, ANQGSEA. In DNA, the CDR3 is TGCAGCGTTGCACCCGGGACAGGGGTTTTTGGAGGCTACACCTTC. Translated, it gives CSVAPGTGVFGGYTF.

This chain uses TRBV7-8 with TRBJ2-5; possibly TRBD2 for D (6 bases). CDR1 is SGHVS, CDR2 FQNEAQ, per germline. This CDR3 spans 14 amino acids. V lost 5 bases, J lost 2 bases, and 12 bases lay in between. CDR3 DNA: TGTGCCAGCAGCCGCACCGGGACTCAAGAGACCCAGTACTTC. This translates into CASSRTGTQETQYF.

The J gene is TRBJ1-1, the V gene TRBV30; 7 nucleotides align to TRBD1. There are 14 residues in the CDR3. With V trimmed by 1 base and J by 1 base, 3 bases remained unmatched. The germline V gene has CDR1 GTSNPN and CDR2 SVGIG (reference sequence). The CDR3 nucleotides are TGTGCCTGGAGTGGTAGGGACAGGAACACTGAAGCTTTCTTT. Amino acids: CAWSGRDRNTEAFF.

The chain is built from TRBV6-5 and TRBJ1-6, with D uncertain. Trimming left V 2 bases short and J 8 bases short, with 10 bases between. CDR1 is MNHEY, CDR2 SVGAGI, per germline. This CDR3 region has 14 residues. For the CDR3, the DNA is TGTGCCAGCAGTTACCGACATTGGGATTCACCCCTCCACTTT. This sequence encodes CASSYRHWDSPLHF.